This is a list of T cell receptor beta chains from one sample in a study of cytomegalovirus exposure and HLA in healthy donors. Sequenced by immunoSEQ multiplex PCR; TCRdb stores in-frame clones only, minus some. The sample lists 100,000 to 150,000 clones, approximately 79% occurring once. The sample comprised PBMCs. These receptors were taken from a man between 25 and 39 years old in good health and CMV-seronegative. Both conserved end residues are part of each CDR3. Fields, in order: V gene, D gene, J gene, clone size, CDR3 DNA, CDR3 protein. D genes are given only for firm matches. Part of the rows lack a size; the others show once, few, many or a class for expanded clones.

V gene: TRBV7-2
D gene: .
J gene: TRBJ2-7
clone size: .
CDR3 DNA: TGTGCCAGCAGCCTGACAGGTTCGGCCTACGAGCAGTACTTC
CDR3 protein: CASSLTGSAYEQYF

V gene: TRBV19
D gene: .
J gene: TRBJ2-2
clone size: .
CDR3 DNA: TGTGCCAGTACAAGGAACAGAAACACCGGGGAGCTGTTTTTT
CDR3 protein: CASTRNRNTGELFF

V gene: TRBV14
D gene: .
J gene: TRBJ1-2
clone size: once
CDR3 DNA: TGTGCCAGCAGCCAAGAAACCTCGAGGTATGGCTACACCTTC
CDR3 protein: CASSQETSRYGYTF

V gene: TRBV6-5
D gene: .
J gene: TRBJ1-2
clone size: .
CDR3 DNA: TGTGCCAGCAGTCTTATCAGGGCAGGGCAGGGTGGCTACACCTTC
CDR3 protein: CASSLIRAGQGGYTF

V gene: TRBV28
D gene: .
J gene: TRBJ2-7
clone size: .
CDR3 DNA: TGTGCCAGCAGTAATTGGGCAGGCCCCTCCTACGAGCAGTACTTC
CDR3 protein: CASSNWAGPSYEQYF

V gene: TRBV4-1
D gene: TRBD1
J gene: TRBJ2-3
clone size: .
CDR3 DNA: TGCGCCAGCAGCCTCCGGGACAGGGGTGAAGATACGCAGTATTTT
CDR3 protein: CASSLRDRGEDTQYF

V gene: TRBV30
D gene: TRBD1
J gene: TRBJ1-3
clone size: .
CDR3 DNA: TGTGCCTGGGGGAGGACAGGGATCCCTGGAAACACCATATATTTT
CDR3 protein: CAWGRTGIPGNTIYF

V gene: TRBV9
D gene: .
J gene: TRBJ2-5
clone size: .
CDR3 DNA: TGTGCCAGCAGCGTAGGGGAGCTTCAAGAGACCCAGTACTTC
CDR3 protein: CASSVGELQETQYF

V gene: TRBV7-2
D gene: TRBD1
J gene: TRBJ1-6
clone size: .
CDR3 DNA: TGTGCCAGCAGCTTGGGGACAGTTAATTCACCCCTCCACTTT
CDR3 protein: CASSLGTVNSPLHF

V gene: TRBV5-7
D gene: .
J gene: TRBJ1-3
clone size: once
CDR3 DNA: TGTGCCAGCAGCTTGGTCCCCGTACACGTCTCTGGAAACACCATATATTTT
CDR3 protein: CASSLVPVHVSGNTIYF

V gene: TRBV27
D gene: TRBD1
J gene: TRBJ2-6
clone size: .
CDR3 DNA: TGTGCCAGCAGTGTAGAGGGACAGGCCGTCGCTGGGGCCAACGTCCTGACTTTC
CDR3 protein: CASSVEGQAVAGANVLTF

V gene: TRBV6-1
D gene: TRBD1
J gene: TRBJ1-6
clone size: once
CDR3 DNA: TGTGCCAGCAGTACCCGACAGGGCTATAATTCACCCCTCCACTTT
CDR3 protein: CASSTRQGYNSPLHF